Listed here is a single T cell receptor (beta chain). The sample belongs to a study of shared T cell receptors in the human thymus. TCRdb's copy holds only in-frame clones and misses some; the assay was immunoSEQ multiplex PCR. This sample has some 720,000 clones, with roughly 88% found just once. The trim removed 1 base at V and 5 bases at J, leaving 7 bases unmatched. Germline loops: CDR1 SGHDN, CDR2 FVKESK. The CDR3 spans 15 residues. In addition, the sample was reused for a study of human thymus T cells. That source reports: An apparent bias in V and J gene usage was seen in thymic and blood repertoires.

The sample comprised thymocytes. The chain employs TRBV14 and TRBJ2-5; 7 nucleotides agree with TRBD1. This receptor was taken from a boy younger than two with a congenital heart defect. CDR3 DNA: TGTGCCAGCAGCCAAGGACAGGGTGTAAGGGAGACCCAGTACTTC. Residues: CASSQGQGVRETQYF.